The source of this T cell receptor (beta chain) is a study of blood T cell repertoires in COVID-19. Study information: COVID-19 samples collected from the United States, Italy and Spain covered acute and convalescent phases. T cells, B-cell-depleted T cells, or PBMCs supplied cDNA or gDNA.

Deletions cut 2 bases from V and 0 bases from J, with 10 bases between. Germline V CDR1 and CDR2: KGHSH, LQKENI. This CDR3 is 15 amino acids long. The Seattle patients, enrolled during active infection, were followed longitudinally. In the original workflow: Estimation of nucleated cell counts was performed using reference gene primer amplification. Produced via immunoSEQ multiplex PCR; TCRdb's table is partial and in-frame only. V and J calls and clone size are copied from that table; D and trimming were computed from the DNA. The data contain some 220,000 clones, roughly 85% of them singletons. V and J are TRBV18 and TRBJ1-2; D uncertain. Sample: peripheral blood. The clonotype was recovered from a woman in her seventies with COVID-19, enrolled during active disease. CDR3 DNA: TGTGCCAGCTCACCAACGAGAGAAGCTAACTATGGCTACACCTTC. Its protein product is CASSPTREANYGYTF.